Described below is a single T cell receptor beta chain sequence and its context. Its antigen is currently unknown. These data come from a study of cytomegalovirus exposure and HLA in healthy donors. Study results and limitations: Over 15,000 TCR beta sequences were associated with HLA alleles at 0.05 false discovery rate in a later analysis. Roughly uniform sequencing depth across donors was assumed, possibly incorrectly. A later analysis linked a missense variant in DCLRE1C to the trimming of TCR beta V and J genes.

V lost 6 bases, J lost 4 bases, and 14 bases lay in between. CDR3 size: 14 residues. Germline values: CDR1 SEHNR, CDR2 FQNEAQ (reference sequence). Primers included in the PCR were 60 Vbeta and 13 Jbeta primers. Only in-frame clones appear in the TCRdb table, and some are missing; sequencing was by immunoSEQ multiplex PCR. The repertoire holds 150,000 to 200,000 clones, approximately 80% seen once, with 1.5% to 2% in the top ten. The sequenced sample consisted of PBMCs. The genes are TRBV7-9 and TRBJ2-3; possible D gene TRBD1, 6 bases. The sequence derives from a woman aged 30 to 39 in good health and CMV-seronegative. The CDR3 sequence: CASRITGNPDTQYF. In nucleotides, the CDR3 is TGTGCCAGCAGGATAACAGGGAACCCAGATACGCAGTATTTT. The variable domain in full, with the rest retrieved from reference TRBV7-9 and TRBJ2-3, is DTGVSQNPRHKITKRGQNVTFRCDPISEHNRLYWYRQTLGQGPEFLTYFQNEAQLEKSRLLSDRFSAERPKGSFSTLEIQRTEQGDSAMYLCASRITGNPDTQYFGPGTRLTVL.